The clone carrying this T cell receptor (beta chain) was counted many times. As yet, its antigen is unknown. Construction of TCR beta libraries relied on iRepertoire HTBI primers and on Arm-PCR targeting CDR3 regions. Using its own MiXCR run on the multiplex PCR reads, TCRdb lists one record per CDR3 protein. Of under 300,000 distinct CDR3 sequences in the sample, 15% to 20% were seen once. Time point described: newly diagnosed GD, antithyroid drugs for less than 3 months. Making the TCR library involved RNA that had been extracted from PBMCs. Staff drew approximately 9.9 milliliters of peripheral blood into EDTA tubes. The CDR3 contains 13 residues. Germline loops: CDR1 SGHVS, CDR2 FQNEAQ. With 5 bases removed from V and 3 bases from J, the gap between germline ends came to 10 bases. The data belong to a study of regulatory T cells in long-lasting Graves disease. Study in general: Graves' patients (newly diagnosed) had been on antithyroid drugs under 3 months. Findings of the study overall: TRBV28, TRBJ1-2 and TRBJ2-5 emerged as the favored segments in persistent disease.

This sample also belongs to another study, concerning T cells in Graves' hyperthyroidism and ophthalmopathy. Per that study: First-round RT-PCR with HTBI primers amplified the TCR CDR3 region.

V usage is TRBV7-8 and J usage is TRBJ1-1; tentative D call: TRBD1 (5 bases). This clonotype was obtained from a woman in her twenties or thirties with Graves disease. Sequencing used peripheral blood mononuclear cells (PBMCs), obtained at new diagnosis, from a patient treated with antithyroid drugs. The CDR3 loop reads CASSPRVDTEAFF. The CDR3 nucleotides are TGTGCCAGCAGCCCCAGGGTGGACACTGAAGCTTTCTTT.